The clone carrying this TCR beta chain appeared many times. Its target is unknown. J gave up 3 bases and V 11 bases, and 10 bases lay outside the gene matches. The CDR3 spans 14 residues. CDR1 is ENHRY and CDR2 is SYGVKD in the germline V gene. Every ophthalmopathy donor presented moderate-to-severe activity, CAS ≥3, NOSPECS ≥4 and duration under 3 months. Each diagnosis was determined on the basis of clinical symptoms, serum thyroxine, TRAb, thyroid ultrasound and orbital computed tomography. The sample originates from a study of Graves' ophthalmopathy and Graves' hyperthyroidism. TCR beta CDR3 amplification used RNA transcripts. In the first round, RT-PCR was carried out with HTBI primers, and a multiplex PCR formed the second round. TCRdb recomputed calls from the multiplex PCR reads with MiXCR, one row per CDR3 protein. The sample shows about 740,000 distinct CDR3 sequences, around 40% of them seen only once.

Broader study findings: Most expanded thyroid clonotypes above 0.001 frequency also appeared in blood.

Sequenced: peripheral blood. The chain employs TRBV10-3 and TRBJ1-1, with 9 positions matching TRBD1. This TCR derives from an adult man with Graves' ophthalmopathy. The CDR3 protein is CAVSQGAGDTEAFF. The CDR3 nucleotides read TGTGCCGTCTCACAGGGGGCTGGGGACACTGAAGCTTTCTTT.